This T cell receptor beta chain was captured by sequencing in a study of neurological immune-mediated disorders. This clonotype was counted ten times or more. TCRdb reprocessed the 5' RACE reads with MiXCR, giving one entry per CDR3 protein. The sample carries about 46,000 distinct CDR3 sequences, roughly 4% recorded once. The source is a woman in her sixties or seventies with multiple sclerosis. Sequenced material: PBMCs.

The CDR3 spells CASLPGGPRGVQYF. In DNA form, the CDR3 reads TGTGCCAGCCTCCCGGGGGGCCCCCGGGGAGTGCAGTATTTT. The chain carries TRBV12-3 or TRBV12-4 and TRBJ2-3; D is possibly TRBD2 (7 bases). Trimming stripped 8 bases from V and 11 bases from J, with 23 bases between. The CDR3 loop spans 14 amino acids.